This T cell receptor beta chain emerged from a study of tumor and adjacent non-tumor tissue in lung cancer (dated by TCRdb to 2016 to 2019). Context from the whole study: The cohort included more than nine adenocarcinoma, a couple of squamous cell carcinoma and 1 small cell lung cancer patients. Among the approximately 15 patients, ages ranged from roughly 31 to 80 years, roughly 10 were men and 5 were women, and disease was TNM stage I to III. Sequencing produced 100 million to 150 million productive TCRbeta reads in total, an average of about 4 million reads per sample. The study compared bulk TCRbeta repertoires between lung tumor tissue and matched distant non-tumor lung tissue from more than twelve lung cancer patients. TCRbeta CDR3 sequencing was performed on approximately 30 paired specimens, with one tumor sample and one normal lung sample collected per patient. What the work shows at the level of the full study, not this receptor alone: Only approximately 16 patients were included in the cohort, and the need for larger samples and more detailed clinical data was noted by the authors. The top 100 clones made up a significantly larger cumulative share of the repertoire in normal lung than in tumor tissue. Peripheral blood was not sequenced, so blood TCRbeta repertoires in these lung cancer patients were not examined. Significantly higher TCR diversity (inverse Simpson) was observed in tumor tissue than in normal lung tissue (approximately 430 vs 150, P = 0.0075, Mann-Whitney U test). Neither the sequencing platform nor unique molecular identifiers are mentioned in the methods. TCR diversity was significantly higher in younger patients, and greater tumor TCR diversity was associated with shorter overall survival and shorter disease-free survival.

This clonotype has only one observation. This receptor's antigen is unknown. Qualities for individual bases were not recorded, and no much larger clone is one base off. One read gives only weak evidence. The library was prepared using multiplex PCR. The listed sequencing device is Illumina HiSeq 2500. TCRbeta libraries were built by three rounds of nested PCR using primers (Table S4), following protocols modified from ARM-PCR. Before sequencing, PCR products of 200-500 bp were cut from the gel and purified using the QIAquick gel extraction kit. The authors processed their data as follows. Trimmomatic was used to clean the reads, FLASH merged the cleaned reads into complete CDR3 sequences, and MiTCR assigned the sequences to V(D)J germline segments. Clonal diversity was calculated as the inverse Simpson's index using VDJtools. In-frame sequences lacking a premature stop codon were counted as productive reads. TCRdb redid the processing of the public reads, applying fastp at Q25 and MiXCR, and retained in-frame beta chains. Rows merge per CDR3 protein into single entries with the most common DNA and genes. The V and J calls here are based on TCRdb, not the publication. This sample has about 86,000 distinct CDR3 sequences in its table, and 75% to 85% of those were observed once. The ten largest clones capture about a fifth of the sample.

RNA was isolated from bulk, unsorted tissue, and RNA quality was assessed with a NanoDrop ND-1000 and an Agilent 2100. For the normal lung samples, distant non-tumor tissue was collected more than 3 cm away from the tumor edge. The donors were newly diagnosed lung cancer patients admitted for thoracic surgery in China from August to November 2014 who had not received prior chemotherapy. Anyone who had undergone radiotherapy or chemotherapy before, or who had another cancer at the same time, was left out of the study. Pieces of surgical tissue measuring about 1-2.1 cm3 were kept in RNAlater solution and held at -80 degrees C until needed. Compared with germline, V lacks 3 bases and J lacks 8 bases; bases without a gene match: 5. The CDR3, cysteine through phenylalanine, is 14 amino acids long. Kept here is only the CDR3 DNA, which spans 42 bases and is read in frame from base 1. CDR1 and CDR2 (SGHAT, FQNNGV) derive from the germline V gene.

This TCR was recovered from a woman in her forties or fifties with non-small cell lung cancer. The specimen was distant non-tumor lung tissue. Recombination linked TRBV11-2 to TRBJ2-1, with 9 bases in between that match TRBD2. The DNA is TGTGCCAGCAGCTTGTCTAGCGGGACCCATGAGCAGTTCTTC. Translated, this gives CASSLSSGTHEQFF.